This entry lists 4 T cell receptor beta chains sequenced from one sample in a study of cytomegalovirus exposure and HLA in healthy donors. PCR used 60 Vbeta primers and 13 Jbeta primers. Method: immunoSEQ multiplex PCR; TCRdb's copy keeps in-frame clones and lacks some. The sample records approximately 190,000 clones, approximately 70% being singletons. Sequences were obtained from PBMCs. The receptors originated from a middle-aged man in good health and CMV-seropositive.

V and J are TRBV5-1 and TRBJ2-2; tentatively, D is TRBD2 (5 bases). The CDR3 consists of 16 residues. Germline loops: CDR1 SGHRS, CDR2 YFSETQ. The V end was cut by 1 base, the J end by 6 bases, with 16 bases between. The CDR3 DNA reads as TGCGCCAGCAGCTTGTTAACTAGTTACGACGCCGGGGAGCTGTTTTTT. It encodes CASSLLTSYDAGELFF. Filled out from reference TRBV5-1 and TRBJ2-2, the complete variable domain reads KAGVTQTPRYLIKTRGQQVTLSCSPISGHRSVSWYQQTPGQGLQFLFEYFSETQRNKGNFPGRFSGRQFSNSRSEMNVSTLELGDSALYLCASSLLTSYDAGELFFGEGSRLTVL.

Written as DNA, the CDR3 is TGTGCCAGCAGGGAACTAGCGCCCGTTTACACCGGGGAGCTGTTTTTT. Its translation is CASRELAPVYTGELFF. The genes are TRBV2 and TRBJ2-2; 7 bases line up with TRBD2. The V gene end was trimmed by 6 bases and the J gene end by 3 bases; junction bases not matched to a gene: 10. In germline, CDR1 is SNHLY, CDR2 FYNNEI. The CDR3 is 16 residues long.

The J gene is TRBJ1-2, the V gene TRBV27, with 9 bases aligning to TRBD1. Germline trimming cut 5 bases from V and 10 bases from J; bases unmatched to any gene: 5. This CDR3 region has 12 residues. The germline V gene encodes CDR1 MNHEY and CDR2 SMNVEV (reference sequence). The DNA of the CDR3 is TGTGCCAGCAGTGCCCGACAGGGGGTCTACACCTTC. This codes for CASSARQGVYTF.

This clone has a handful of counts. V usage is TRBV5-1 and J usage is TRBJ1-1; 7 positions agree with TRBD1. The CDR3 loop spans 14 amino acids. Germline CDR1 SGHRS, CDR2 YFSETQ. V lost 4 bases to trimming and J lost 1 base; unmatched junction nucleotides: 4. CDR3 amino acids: CASSPGTENTEAFF. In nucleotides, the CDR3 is TGCGCCAGCAGCCCCGGGACAGAGAACACTGAAGCTTTCTTT. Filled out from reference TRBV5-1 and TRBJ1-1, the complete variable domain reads KAGVTQTPRYLIKTRGQQVTLSCSPISGHRSVSWYQQTPGQGLQFLFEYFSETQRNKGNFPGRFSGRQFSNSRSEMNVSTLELGDSALYLCASSPGTENTEAFFGQGTRLTVV.